What follows are 16 T cell receptor beta chains derived from one specimen sequenced in a study of blood T cell repertoires in COVID-19. Generated by immunoSEQ multiplex PCR, the TCRdb table keeps only in-frame clones and is missing some. The data contain 110,000 to 150,000 clones, approximately 80% of them singletons. The sample taken for sequencing was peripheral blood. The origin of the receptors is a human donor in a cohort sampled during active COVID-19.

V is TRBV18 and J is TRBJ2-7; TRBD2 matches at 7 bases. The J segment lost 5 bases and the V segment lost 2 bases, leaving 6 bases of the junction unmatched. This CDR3 is built from 14 residues. Germline assignment: CDR1 KGHSH and CDR2 LQKENI. This CDR3 is CASSPRTSIDEQYF. Written as DNA, the CDR3 is TGTGCCAGCTCACCAAGGACTAGTATCGACGAGCAGTACTTC. Filled out from reference TRBV18 and TRBJ2-7, the complete variable domain reads NAGVMQNPRHLVRRRGQEARLRCSPMKGHSHVYWYRQLPEEGLKFMVYLQKENIIDESGMPKERFSAEFPKEGPSILRIQQVVRGDSAAYFCASSPRTSIDEQYFGPGTRLTVT.

A single count supports this clone. This sequence joins TRBV5-4 and TRBJ2-3, with a tentative D call TRBD1 (5 bases). The V end lost 2 bases, the J end lost 6 bases, and 16 bases lay between the germline ends. Germline CDR1 and CDR2: SGHNT and YYREEE (reference sequence). The CDR3 totals 15 residues. The CDR3 sequence is CASSFPPWAGDTQYF. The CDR3 bases are TGTGCCAGCAGCTTTCCGCCCTGGGCAGGGGATACGCAGTATTTT.

The V call is TRBV4-1, the J call TRBJ2-2; the D gene is possibly TRBD2 (5 bases). Germline loops: CDR1 MGHRA, CDR2 YSYEKL. V lost 0 bases and J 6 bases, leaving 17 bases between the germline ends. The CDR3 runs to 17 residues. CDR3 sequence (DNA): TGCGCCAGCAGCCAAGATATTGGAGGTAGCCCGCCCGGGGAGCTGTTTTTT. It codes for CASSQDIGGSPPGELFF.

The V gene is TRBV28, the J gene TRBJ2-7, with 10 bases fitting TRBD1. CDR1 and CDR2 from the germline V gene are MDHEN and SYDVKM. The junction had 7 bases not matched to a gene; V was cut back by 5 bases and J by 6 bases. This CDR3 region has 14 residues. This chain's CDR3 is CASSMPGQGFEQYF. CDR3 bases: TGTGCCAGCAGTATGCCGGGACAGGGGTTCGAGCAGTACTTC. The full variable domain, completed using reference TRBV28 and TRBJ2-7, is DVKVTQSSRYLVKRTGEKVFLECVQDMDHENMFWYRQDPGLGLRLIYFSYDVKMKEKGDIPEGYSVSREKKERFSLILESASTNQTSMYLCASSMPGQGFEQYFGPGTRLTVT.

CDR3: CASSLYGGTILTSGQYF. As DNA, the CDR3 is TGTGCCAGCAGTTTATACGGCGGGACTATACTAACGAGCGGGCAGTACTTC. The chain uses TRBV27 and TRBJ2-7; TRBD2 agrees at 7 bases. Germline loops: CDR1 MNHEY, CDR2 SMNVEV (reference sequence). V dropped 1 base and J dropped 9; count of bases not matched to a gene: 18. CDR3 length: 17 amino acids.

The V call is TRBV11-3, the J call TRBJ2-7, with TRBD2 identical over 8 bases. Germline trimming cut 6 bases from V and 2 bases from J; bases unmatched to any gene: 12. This CDR3 comprises 16 residues. CDR1 SGHNT and CDR2 YENEEA come from the germline V gene. The CDR3 region has the DNA TGTGCCAGCAGACAGAGGAGTCGGGGGGGCGCCTACGAGCAGTACTTC. Protein product: CASRQRSRGGAYEQYF.

The chain uses TRBV7-3 and TRBJ2-3; a weak D match, TRBD1 (5 bases). The CDR3 length is 13 residues. Germline-derived CDR1 and CDR2 are SGHTA and FQGTGA. Between the trimmed V and J ends, which lost 5 bases and 6 bases, there was a span of 12 bases. The DNA of the CDR3 is TGTGCCAGCAGCCAACAGGACCCCGATACGCAGTATTTT. Residues: CASSQQDPDTQYF.

The chain uses TRBV19 and TRBJ2-5; D gene ambiguous. Trimming left V 5 bases short and J 2 bases short, with 12 bases between. The germline V gene encodes CDR1 LNHDA and CDR2 SQIVND (reference sequence). The CDR3 has 14 residues. CDR3 DNA sequence: TGTGCCAGTAGTGATCGGGTGTTACAAGAGACCCAGTACTTC. This sequence encodes CASSDRVLQETQYF.

The rearrangement uses TRBV3-1 (or the pseudogene TRBV3-2) and TRBJ2-1, with a tentative D call TRBD2 (5 bases). The V end was cut by 2 bases, the J end by 7 bases, with 15 bases between. This CDR3 comprises 15 residues. From germline, CDR1 is LGHDT and CDR2 YNNKEL (reference sequence). CDR3 in amino acids: CASSQRTSPPNEQFF. The CDR3 bases are TGTGCCAGCAGCCAAAGGACTTCACCCCCGAATGAGCAGTTCTTC.

The CDR3 sequence: CASSGGSDRGSIGYTF. The CDR3 bases are TGTGCCAGCAGTGGGGGTTCGGACAGGGGGAGTATTGGCTACACCTTC. This chain links TRBV28 with TRBJ1-2, with 10 bases aligning to TRBD1. This CDR3 is 16 amino acids long. Germline assignment: CDR1 MDHEN and CDR2 SYDVKM. V was clipped by 5 bases and J by 7 bases; unmatched bases: 13.

This rearrangement joins TRBV28 to TRBJ2-2, with TRBD1 as a possible D gene (6 bases). The CDR3 is made up of 15 amino acids. Trimming removed 9 bases from V and 5 bases from J, with 19 bases in between. Germline V gene lookup returns CDR1 MDHEN and CDR2 SYDVKM. The CDR3 coding sequence is TGTGCCAGTAAACACAGGGTAGATTGGACCGGGGAGCTGTTTTTT. Its translation: CASKHRVDWTGELFF.

In DNA form, the CDR3 reads TGTGCCAGCAGCCCTTCGGGACAGGGCTACGAGCAGTACTTC. Amino acid sequence: CASSPSGQGYEQYF. The J gene is TRBJ2-7, the V gene TRBV3-1 (or the pseudogene TRBV3-2); 9 bases match TRBD1. This CDR3 comprises 14 residues. Trimming at V came to 4 bases and at J to 3 bases, leaving 4 bases not matched to a gene. Germline lookup yields CDR1 LGHDT and CDR2 YNNKEL (reference sequence).

The DNA for the CDR3 is TGTGCCAGCAGACCCGGGACTAGCGAGTACGAGCAGTACTTC. This codes for CASRPGTSEYEQYF. The chain couples TRBV7-9 to TRBJ2-7; 10 positions match TRBD2. From germline, CDR1 is SEHNR and CDR2 FQNEAQ (reference sequence). The V segment lost 6 bases and the J segment 4 bases; nucleotides outside the gene matches: 6. This CDR3 comprises 14 residues.

The V gene is TRBV14, the J gene TRBJ2-5; 10 nucleotides line up with TRBD1. CDR3 size: 16 residues. V trimming: 1 base; J trimming: 4 bases; junction bases outside the gene matches: 6. Germline-derived CDR1 and CDR2 are SGHDN and FVKESK. Written as DNA, the CDR3 is TGTGCCAGCAGCCAAGGGTCGACAGGGGGCGGAGAGACCCAGTACTTC. This codes for CASSQGSTGGGETQYF.

Notes on this clone: The conserved phenylalanine or tryptophan is not found at the CDR3 terminus, so this likely reflects a read error. The limits of the CDR3 on the DNA are not certain, so only TCRdb's listed CDR3 is given. The chain joins TRBV23-1 to TRBJ2-7; the table's D call, TRBD2, has no DNA check behind it. TRBV23-1 is marked as an open reading frame, function uncertain. The CDR3 has 14 residues if both end residues are counted. CDR3 sequence: CASSQSSFFRGEVI.

The chain recombines TRBV24-1 with TRBJ2-3; TRBD1 matches 9 bases. The CDR3 has 18 residues. Germline values: CDR1 KGHDR, CDR2 SFDVKD. Trimming at V came to 2 bases and at J to 1 base, leaving 9 bases not matched to a gene. The CDR3 here is CATSDSEQGAGGTDTQYF. CDR3 nucleotide sequence: TGTGCCACCAGTGATTCGGAACAGGGGGCCGGGGGCACAGATACGCAGTATTTT.